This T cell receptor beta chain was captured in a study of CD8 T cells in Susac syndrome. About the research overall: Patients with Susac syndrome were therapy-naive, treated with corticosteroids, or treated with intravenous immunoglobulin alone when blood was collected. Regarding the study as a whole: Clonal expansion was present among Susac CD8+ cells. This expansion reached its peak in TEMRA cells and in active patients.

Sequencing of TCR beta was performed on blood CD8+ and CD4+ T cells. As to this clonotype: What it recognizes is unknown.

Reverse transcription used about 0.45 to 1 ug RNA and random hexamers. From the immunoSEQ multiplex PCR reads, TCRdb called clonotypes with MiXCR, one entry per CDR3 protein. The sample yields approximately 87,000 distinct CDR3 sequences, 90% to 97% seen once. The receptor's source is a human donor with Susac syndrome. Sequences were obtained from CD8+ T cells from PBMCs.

The CDR3: CASSVEWRYGYTF. DNA for the CDR3: TGTGCCAGCAGCGTTGAATGGAGGTATGGCTACACCTTC. V and J are TRBV9 and TRBJ1-2; D remains unclear. CDR3 size: 13 residues. CDR1 and CDR2 (germline): SGDLS, YYNGEE. V lost 2 bases and J 5 bases, leaving 10 bases between the germline ends. Full variable domain (remainder filled in from reference TRBV9 and TRBJ1-2): DSGVTQTPKHLITATGQRVTLRCSPRSGDLSVYWYQQSLDQGLQFLIQYYNGEERAKGNILERFSAQQFPDLHSELNLSSLELGDSALYFCASSVEWRYGYTFGSGTRLTVV.